This TCR beta chain was identified in a study of T cell responses to AZD1222 COVID-19 vaccine. The study, taken as a whole, reports: Females made up more of the donors, who were largely white British, and clonal diversity may have come out too low. The study found vaccine-associated CD4 TCRs spanning spike, dominant at 160-218 and 743-854.

Points on this clone: As yet, its antigen is unknown.

Libraries were prepared by immunoSEQ multiplex PCR; TCRdb keeps only in-frame clonotypes and omits some of them. The sample carries roughly 150,000 clones, around nine tenths recorded once. The CDR3 contains 16 residues. The germline CDR1 and CDR2 sequences are LNHDA and SQIVND (reference sequence). Trimming pared 8 bases from V and 1 base from J, leaving 20 bases between. Timing groups of about 4 and about 12 weeks for second doses were pooled. V usage is TRBV19 and J usage is TRBJ1-1; D not resolved. The source of this sequence is an adult who received the AZD1222 COVID-19 vaccine. The sequencing used peripheral blood, collected 28 days after the second AZD1222 dose. The CDR3 DNA sequence: TGTGCCAGTGCCCCCCGGAGAGGACGGCAGAACACTGAAGCTTTCTTT. It specifies CASAPRRGRQNTEAFF.